This TCR beta chain was sequenced for a study of CD8+CD57+ T cells in acquired aplastic anemia. This clonotype appeared a few times. TCR beta VDJ and CDR3 were profiled, and genomic DNA was the template. In TCRdb, the reads were re-called with MiXCR into one record per CDR3 protein. The table has roughly 61,000 distinct CDR3 sequences, around 60% seen once. Sequencing was done on patients that had shown CD8+CD57+ cell expansion by flow cytometry. Acquired aplastic anemia of severe grade affected all patients. Germline V gene lookup returns CDR1 SQVTM and CDR2 ANQGSEA. The CDR3 is 11 amino acids. The V end was cut by 6 bases, the J end by 8 bases, with 13 bases between.

Sequencing was carried out using sorted CD4+, CD8+, or CD8+CD57+ T cells (not recorded which) from PBMCs. The clonotype comes from a human donor with aplastic anemia. The chain combines TRBV29-1 with TRBJ1-2; a weak D match, TRBD1 (6 bases). The CDR3 reads CSVAGQGGYTF. The CDR3 DNA follows: TGCAGCGTCGCAGGTCAGGGGGGCTACACCTTC.